This is a list of T cell receptor beta chains from one sample in a study of shared clonotypes between healthy human individuals. Assay used: immunoSEQ multiplex PCR; TCRdb lists only in-frame clones, some missing. This table has fewer than 2.5 million clones, 80% to 95% appearing once. The sequenced sample consisted of naive CD4+ T cells from PBMCs. The receptors originated from a man younger than 30 in good health. Some clones in this sample may be carry-over from other donors' samples. The CDR3 runs from the conserved cysteine through the conserved F or W. The order of the fields is V gene, J gene, D gene, clone size, CDR3 protein, CDR3 DNA. The D gene is left open where the match is weak. Clone size is not always given. Where it is, it says once, few, many or a class for expanded clones.

v_gene: TRBV28; j_gene: TRBJ1-4; d_gene: .; abundance: .; CDR3aa: CASRENEKLFF; CDR3nt: TGTGCCAGCCGAGAGAATGAAAAACTGTTTTTT
v_gene: TRBV7-3; j_gene: TRBJ2-7; d_gene: .; abundance: .; CDR3aa: CASSPTGTYEQYF; CDR3nt: TGTGCCAGCAGCCCCACAGGGACCTACGAGCAGTACTTC
v_gene: TRBV25-1; j_gene: TRBJ1-1; d_gene: TRBD1; abundance: .; CDR3aa: CASSAQGDGAEAFF; CDR3nt: TGTGCCAGCAGTGCACAGGGGGATGGGGCTGAAGCTTTCTTT
v_gene: TRBV28; j_gene: TRBJ2-1; d_gene: TRBD2; abundance: .; CDR3aa: CASSFRLAGINEQFF; CDR3nt: TGTGCCAGCAGTTTTAGACTAGCGGGAATAAATGAGCAGTTCTTC
v_gene: TRBV6-1; j_gene: TRBJ2-7; d_gene: .; abundance: .; CDR3aa: CASSDLGERYEQYF; CDR3nt: TGTGCCAGCAGTGACTTGGGTGAGCGCTACGAGCAGTACTTC
v_gene: TRBV6-6; j_gene: TRBJ2-7; d_gene: .; abundance: .; CDR3aa: CASSYQARGRNSEQYF; CDR3nt: TGTGCCAGCAGTTATCAGGCACGGGGAAGGAACTCCGAGCAGTACTTC
v_gene: TRBV9; j_gene: TRBJ2-5; d_gene: .; abundance: .; CDR3aa: CASSGHSGFGETQYF; CDR3nt: TGTGCCAGCAGTGGCCACTCGGGGTTTGGGGAGACCCAGTACTTC
v_gene: TRBV18; j_gene: TRBJ1-3; d_gene: TRBD1; abundance: .; CDR3aa: CASSTTGRGNSGNTIYF; CDR3nt: TGTGCCAGCTCAACGACAGGGAGGGGAAACTCTGGAAACACCATATATTTT
v_gene: TRBV10-3; j_gene: TRBJ2-3; d_gene: TRBD1; abundance: .; CDR3aa: CAISRDRDTQYF; CDR3nt: TGTGCCATCAGCCGGGACAGGGATACGCAGTATTTT
v_gene: TRBV10-3; j_gene: TRBJ2-5; d_gene: .; abundance: .; CDR3aa: CAISEGPTQETQYF; CDR3nt: TGTGCCATCAGTGAAGGGCCGACCCAAGAGACCCAGTACTTC
v_gene: TRBV27; j_gene: TRBJ2-2; d_gene: TRBD1; abundance: .; CDR3aa: CASRRQGGTGELFF; CDR3nt: TGTGCCAGCAGGAGACAGGGGGGCACCGGGGAGCTGTTTTTT
v_gene: TRBV28; j_gene: TRBJ1-6; d_gene: TRBD1; abundance: .; CDR3aa: CASIPGQVNSPLHF; CDR3nt: TGTGCCAGCATCCCGGGACAGGTGAATTCACCCCTCCACTTT
v_gene: TRBV10-3; j_gene: TRBJ2-1; d_gene: TRBD2; abundance: .; CDR3aa: CAISEIAGTYNEQFF; CDR3nt: TGTGCCATCAGTGAGATAGCGGGGACCTACAATGAGCAGTTCTTC
v_gene: TRBV28; j_gene: TRBJ2-6; d_gene: .; abundance: .; CDR3aa: CASSPDRLNVLTF; CDR3nt: TGTGCCAGCAGCCCCGACAGGCTCAACGTCCTGACTTTC
v_gene: TRBV9; j_gene: TRBJ2-2; d_gene: .; abundance: .; CDR3aa: CASSPLGGGELFF; CDR3nt: TGTGCCAGCAGCCCTCTTGGAGGCGGGGAGCTGTTTTTT
v_gene: TRBV15; j_gene: TRBJ1-4; d_gene: .; abundance: .; CDR3aa: CATSRGLTSRGDNEKLFF; CDR3nt: TGTGCCACCAGCAGAGGTTTGACCTCGAGGGGGGATAATGAAAAACTGTTCTTT
v_gene: TRBV7-8; j_gene: TRBJ2-5; d_gene: TRBD2; abundance: .; CDR3aa: CASSQMGTSGIGYQETQYF; CDR3nt: TGTGCCAGCAGCCAAATGGGTACTAGCGGGATTGGGTACCAAGAGACCCAGTACTTC
v_gene: TRBV2; j_gene: TRBJ1-2; d_gene: .; abundance: .; CDR3aa: CASRGGGPYGYTF; CDR3nt: TGTGCCAGCAGGGGTGGGGGTCCCTATGGCTACACCTTC
v_gene: TRBV11-2; j_gene: TRBJ2-5; d_gene: .; abundance: .; CDR3aa: CASSPGIQETQYF; CDR3nt: TGTGCCAGCAGCCCCGGCATCCAAGAGACCCAGTACTTC
v_gene: TRBV5-1; j_gene: TRBJ2-1; d_gene: .; abundance: .; CDR3aa: CASSLDLLEQFF; CDR3nt: TGCGCCAGCAGCTTGGACTTACTGGAGCAGTTCTTC
v_gene: TRBV4-1; j_gene: TRBJ1-4; d_gene: TRBD1; abundance: .; CDR3aa: CASSQTTGGYEKLFF; CDR3nt: TGCGCCAGCAGCCAAACCACAGGGGGTTATGAAAAACTGTTTTTT
v_gene: TRBV7-6; j_gene: TRBJ2-2; d_gene: .; abundance: .; CDR3aa: CASSAGGGGLSTGELFF; CDR3nt: TGTGCCAGCAGCGCTGGAGGGGGTGGGCTAAGCACCGGGGAGCTGTTTTTT
v_gene: TRBV10-1; j_gene: TRBJ2-2; d_gene: TRBD1; abundance: few; CDR3aa: CASSPLGTGANTGELFF; CDR3nt: TGCGCCAGCAGTCCCCTGGGGACAGGGGCGAACACCGGGGAGCTGTTTTTT